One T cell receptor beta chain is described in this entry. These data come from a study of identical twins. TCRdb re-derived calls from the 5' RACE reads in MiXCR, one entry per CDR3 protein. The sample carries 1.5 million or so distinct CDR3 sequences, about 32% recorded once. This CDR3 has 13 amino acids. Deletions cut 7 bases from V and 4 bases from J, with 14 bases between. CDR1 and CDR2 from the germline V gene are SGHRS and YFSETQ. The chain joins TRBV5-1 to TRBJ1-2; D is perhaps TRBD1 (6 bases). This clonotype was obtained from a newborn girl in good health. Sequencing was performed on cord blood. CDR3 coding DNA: TGCGCCAGCGCCGGGGGCAGGGGCTATGGCTACACCTTC. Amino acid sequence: CASAGGRGYGYTF.